The 7 T cell receptor beta chains reported below all come from one sample, sequenced in a study of blood T cell repertoires in COVID-19. Clones were sequenced by immunoSEQ multiplex PCR, and TCRdb holds only the in-frame ones, with some missing. Here the sample spans about 100,000 clones, approximately 81% being singletons. Material for sequencing was peripheral blood. The receptors were sampled from a woman in her 70s with active or convalescent COVID-19.

In its sample, this clone was seen a few times. V usage is TRBV30 and J usage is TRBJ2-7, with 7 positions matching TRBD1. The V and J ends lost 4 bases and 6 bases, in that order; junction bases with no gene match: 9. This CDR3 region has 13 residues. Germline CDR1 is GTSNPN and CDR2 is SVGIG (reference sequence). CDR3 sequence (DNA): TGTGCCTGGAAGGGCGACAGGGTTCGCGAGCAGTACTTC. Translation: CAWKGDRVREQYF.

The gene calls are TRBV3-1 (or the pseudogene TRBV3-2) and TRBJ1-6; TRBD1 matches at 11 bases. The CDR3 length is 16 residues. The J segment lost 9 bases and the V segment lost 2 bases, leaving 6 bases of the junction unmatched. Germline V gives CDR1 LGHDT, CDR2 YNNKEL (reference sequence). Written as DNA, the CDR3 is TGTGCCAGCAGCCAAAGTCCGGGACAGGGGGTTTCACCCCTCCACTTT. Protein sequence: CASSQSPGQGVSPLHF.

The chain is built from TRBV28 and TRBJ2-6, with a possible D match to TRBD1 (5 bases). CDR1 and CDR2 from the germline V gene are MDHEN and SYDVKM. The CDR3 is 14 residues long. V was pared by 6 bases and J by 2 bases, with 8 bases between. CDR3 loop: CASRVGAGANVLTF. The CDR3 nucleotides read TGTGCCAGCAGAGTAGGGGCTGGGGCCAACGTCCTGACTTTC.

The chain employs TRBV19 and TRBJ2-1, with D perhaps TRBD1 (6 bases). This CDR3 comprises 15 residues. Germline CDR1 reads LNHDA; CDR2 reads SQIVND (reference sequence). Trimming cost V 4 bases and J 2 bases, with 12 bases left between them. CDR3 loop: CASSKDRRAYNEQFF. The CDR3, as DNA: TGTGCCAGTAGTAAGGACAGAAGGGCCTACAATGAGCAGTTCTTC.

This clone was observed once. The chain employs TRBV21-1 and TRBJ2-1; the D segment call TRBD1 is taken from the table without a DNA check. TRBV21-1 corresponds to a pseudogene. CDR3 length equals 18 residues. The CDR3 loop is CASSEDPTGSILYNEQFF. The CDR3 DNA follows: TGTGCCAGCAGCGAAGACCCGACAGGCAGCATTCTCTACAATGAGCAGTTCTTC.

V gene TRBV11-3 combines with J gene TRBJ1-4; D is perhaps TRBD1 (5 bases). From germline, CDR1 is SGHNT and CDR2 YENEEA. V lost 1 base and J lost 8, with 14 bases in between. This CDR3 region has 15 residues. The CDR3 loop is CASSLAAQGGEKLFF. CDR3 in DNA: TGTGCCAGCAGCTTAGCGGCGCAGGGAGGGGAAAAACTGTTTTTT.

The chain joins TRBV7-2 to TRBJ2-2; 13 nucleotides agree with TRBD2. The CDR3 loop spans 14 amino acids. The V gene end was trimmed by 6 bases and the J gene end by 10 bases; junction bases not matched to a gene: 5. Germline V gives CDR1 SGHTA, CDR2 FQGNSA. The CDR3 loop is CASRLTSGGAELFF. For the CDR3, the DNA is TGTGCCAGCAGACTAACTAGCGGGGGGGCGGAGCTGTTTTTT.